This TCR beta chain was recorded in a study of T cells in Graves' hyperthyroidism and ophthalmopathy. About the study: At the time of initial diagnosis and before any treatment, peripheral blood was collected. Whole-study findings and limits: A model using 13 V-J features told ophthalmopathy apart from stable hyperthyroidism.

It was RNA transcripts that yielded the amplified TCR beta CDR3 regions. A first-round RT-PCR of the TCR CDR3 used the HTBI primer set. TCRdb re-called the multiplex PCR reads through MiXCR, storing one row per CDR3 protein. The data hold over 650,000 distinct CDR3 sequences, with about 15% observed a single time. Patients aged 18 to 65 had newly diagnosed hyperthyroidism lasting under 2 months. This clonotype has at least ten counts. Its specificity is unknown. Sequencing was performed on blood. This receptor was obtained from a man between 18 and 29 years old with Graves' hyperthyroidism.

Here the CDR3 reads CAWHTSGSTHNEQFF. The CDR3 DNA follows: TGTGCCTGGCATACTAGCGGGAGTACCCACAATGAGCAGTTCTTC. V and J are TRBV30 and TRBJ2-1; 11 bases are a match to TRBD2. Unmatched junction bases numbered 8, after V lost 5 bases and J lost 5 bases. Germline CDR1 and CDR2: GTSNPN and SVGIG (reference sequence). The CDR3 consists of 15 residues.